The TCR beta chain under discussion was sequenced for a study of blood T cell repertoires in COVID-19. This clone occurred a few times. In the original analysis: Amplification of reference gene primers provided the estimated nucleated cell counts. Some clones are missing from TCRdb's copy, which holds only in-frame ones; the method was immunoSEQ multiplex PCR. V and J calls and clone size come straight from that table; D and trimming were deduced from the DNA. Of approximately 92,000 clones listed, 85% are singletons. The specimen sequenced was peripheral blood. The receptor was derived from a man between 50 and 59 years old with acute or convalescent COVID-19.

The CDR3, as DNA: TGTGCCAGCAGCCGCGGACTAGCGGACTACGAGCAGTACTTC. Its protein product is CASSRGLADYEQYF. The V and J genes are TRBV11-1 and TRBJ2-7; 10 bases match TRBD2. CDR3 length equals 14 residues. The ends lost 5 bases at V and 3 bases at J; junction bases unmatched: 4. The germline V gene has CDR1 SGHAT and CDR2 FQDESV (reference sequence).